Described below is a single TCR beta chain sequence and its context. The data were obtained in a study of blood T cell repertoires in COVID-19. Study background: PBMCs, B-cell-depleted T cells, or T cells were the source of the cDNA or gDNA that made up the material.

Germline CDR1 is MGHDK and CDR2 is SYGVNS. Trimming at V came to 3 bases and at J to 4 bases, leaving 7 bases not matched to a gene. There are 15 residues in the CDR3. Cohorts were based on clinical histories the participants reported. Symptom resolution, clearance, or two negative PCRs marked donors in Cohort 3 as recovered. Sequenced by immunoSEQ multiplex PCR; TCRdb stores in-frame clones only, minus some. The data hold more than 400,000 clones, with about 90% observed a single time. The receptor's source is a man aged 18-30 years who had recovered from COVID-19. The chain links TRBV25-1 to TRBJ2-3; 7 positions match TRBD2. Sequences were obtained from PBMCs or T cells enriched from blood (not recorded which). In DNA, the CDR3 is TGTGCCAGCAGTGATTTGCGGGAGCTCTCAGATACGCAGTATTTT. This sequence encodes CASSDLRELSDTQYF.